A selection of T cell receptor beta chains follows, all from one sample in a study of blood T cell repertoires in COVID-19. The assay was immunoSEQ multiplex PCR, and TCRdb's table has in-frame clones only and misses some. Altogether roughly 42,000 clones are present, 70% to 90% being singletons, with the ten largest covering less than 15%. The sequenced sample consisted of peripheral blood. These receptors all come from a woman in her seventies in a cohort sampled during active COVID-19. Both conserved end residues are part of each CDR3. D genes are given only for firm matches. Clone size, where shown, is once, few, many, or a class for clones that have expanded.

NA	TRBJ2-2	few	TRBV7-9	TGTGCCAGCAGCTCCAACCCTACTTTGAACACCGGGGAGCTGTTTTTT	CASSSNPTLNTGELFF
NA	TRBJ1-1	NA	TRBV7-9	TGTGCCAGCAGCTTAGCGCAGGGGTATAAAGCTGAAGCTTTCTTT	CASSLAQGYKAEAFF
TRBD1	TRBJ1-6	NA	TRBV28	TGTGCCAGCAGTTTACCTGATACAGGGGGTTCGTTTTCACCCCTCCACTTT	CASSLPDTGGSFSPLHF
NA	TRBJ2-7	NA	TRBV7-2	TGTGCCAGCAGCTTAGAACAGGGCCAGTACGAGCAGTACTTC	CASSLEQGQYEQYF
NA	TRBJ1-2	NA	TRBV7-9	TGTGCCAGCAGCTTAGACGGGAGTGGGTATGGCTACACCTTC	CASSLDGSGYGYTF
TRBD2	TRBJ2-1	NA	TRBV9	TGTGCCAGCAGCGTAGTGAGGACTAGCGGCCACAATGAGCAGTTCTTC	CASSVVRTSGHNEQFF
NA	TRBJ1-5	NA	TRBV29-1	TGCAGCGTTGGGTCGGGCAGGGTGGATCAGCCCCAGCATTTT	CSVGSGRVDQPQHF
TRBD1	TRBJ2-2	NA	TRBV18	TGTGCCAGCTCACCGGACAGGGCGAAAGGCGGGGAGCTGTTTTTT	CASSPDRAKGGELFF
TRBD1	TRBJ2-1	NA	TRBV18	TGTGCCAGCTCACCAAAAACACAGGGGCGGAGTGGCAATGAGCAGTTCTTC	CASSPKTQGRSGNEQFF
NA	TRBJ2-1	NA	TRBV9	TGTGCCAGCAGCCCTCGACACAACAATGAGCAGTTCTTC	CASSPRHNNEQFF
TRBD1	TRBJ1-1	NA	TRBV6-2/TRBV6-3	TGTGCCAGCAGTTACTTGCACAGGGGGGGGACTGAAGCTTTCTTT	CASSYLHRGGTEAFF
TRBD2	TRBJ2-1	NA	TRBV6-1	TGTGCCAGCAGTGAAGTGAGTAGCGGGGAGAATGAGCAGTTCTTC	CASSEVSSGENEQFF
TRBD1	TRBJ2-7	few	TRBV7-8	TGTGCCAGCACGGGGAAGGGGACAGGGCGTTCCGAGCAGTACTTC	CASTGKGTGRSEQYF
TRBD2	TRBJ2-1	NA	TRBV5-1	TGCGCCAGCAGCTTGGAAAGCGGGAGGTGGAATGAGCAGTTCTTC	CASSLESGRWNEQFF
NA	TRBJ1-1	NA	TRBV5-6	TGTGCCAGCAGCTTTGGGCAGCTCATGAACACTGAAGCTTTCTTT	CASSFGQLMNTEAFF
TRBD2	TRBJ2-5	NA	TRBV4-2	TGTGCCAGCAGCCAAGATAAAGGGAGGGCAGAGACCCAGTACTTC	CASSQDKGRAETQYF
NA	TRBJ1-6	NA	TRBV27	TGTGCCAGCAGTTCGCAGGGCTTCGGCTTTAATTCACCCCTCCACTTT	CASSSQGFGFNSPLHF
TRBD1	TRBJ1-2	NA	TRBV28	TGTGCCAGCAGTTTACCGCCGGGACAGGATTCTCGAAGGAATGGCTACACCTTC	CASSLPPGQDSRRNGYTF